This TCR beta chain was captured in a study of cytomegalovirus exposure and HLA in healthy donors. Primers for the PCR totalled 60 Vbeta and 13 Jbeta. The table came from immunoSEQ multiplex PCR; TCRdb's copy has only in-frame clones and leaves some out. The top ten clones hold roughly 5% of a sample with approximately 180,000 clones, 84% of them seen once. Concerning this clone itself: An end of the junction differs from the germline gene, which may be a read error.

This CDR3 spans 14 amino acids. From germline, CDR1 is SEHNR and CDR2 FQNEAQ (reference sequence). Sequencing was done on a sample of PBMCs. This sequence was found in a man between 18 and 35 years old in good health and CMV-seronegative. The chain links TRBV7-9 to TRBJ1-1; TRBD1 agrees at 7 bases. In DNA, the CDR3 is TGTTCCAGCAGGAGCGGAGGGGGCAACACTGAAGCTTTCTTT. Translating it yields CSSRSGGGNTEAFF.